What follows are 11 T cell receptor beta chains derived from one specimen sequenced in a study of PD-1 blockade in classical Hodgkin lymphoma. Documented time point: cycle 4 day 1 (C4D1), after around six weeks of nivolumab. Exposure to brentuximab vedotin varied, and each patient had relapsed following autologous stem cell transplantation. It was by magnetic negative selection that CD4+ T cells were purified from thawed PBMCs. TCRdb's table, derived via immunoSEQ multiplex PCR, lists solely in-frame clones and lacks some. Of nearly 20,000 clones in the sample, roughly 83% were seen once. Sequences were derived from CD4+ T cells from blood, sampled before the fourth cycle of nivolumab. The receptors stem from a human donor with classical Hodgkin lymphoma.

This clone was counted a single time. This sequence joins TRBV10-2 and TRBJ1-2; a possible D gene is TRBD1 (5 bases). CDR1 and CDR2 from the germline V gene are WSHSY and SAAADI. The CDR3 spans 14 residues. With 2 bases removed from V and 7 bases from J, the gap between germline ends came to 14 bases. The DNA of the CDR3 is TGCGCCAGCAGTGAGATCGCGGGGGACGGTGGCTACACCTTC. Its protein product is CASSEIAGDGGYTF.

The V call is TRBV6-6, the J call TRBJ1-5; D ambiguous. Trimming removed 6 bases from V and 7 bases from J, with 19 bases in between. The germline gives CDR1 MNHNY, CDR2 SVGAGI (reference sequence). The CDR3 contains 15 residues. CDR3 loop: CASRPRGGSYQPQHF. The CDR3 bases are TGTGCCAGCAGGCCTCGTGGTGGCAGCTACCAGCCCCAGCATTTT.

The V gene is TRBV18, the J gene TRBJ1-1; D unresolved. Germline-derived CDR1 and CDR2 are KGHSH and LQKENI. The CDR3 has 14 residues. The V and J ends lost 7 bases and 3 bases respectively, with 15 bases between them. The CDR3 DNA reads TGTGCCAGCTGCCTCAACGGGGTAGACACTGAAGCTTTCTTT. This encodes CASCLNGVDTEAFF.

The rearrangement links TRBV10-3 to TRBJ2-1, with TRBD2 as a possible D gene (5 bases). Germline V gene data show CDR1 as ENHRY and CDR2 as SYGVKD. V was cut by 3 bases and J by 7 bases, with 10 bases left in between. CDR3 size: 13 residues. The CDR3 spells CAISERERNEQFF. Written as DNA, the CDR3 is TGTGCCATCAGTGAACGGGAAAGAAATGAGCAGTTCTTC.

The chain couples TRBV6-6 to TRBJ2-1; 7 nucleotides match TRBD2. CDR1 MNHNY and CDR2 SVGAGI come from the germline V gene (reference sequence). The V and J ends lost 7 bases and 14 bases, in that order; junction bases with no gene match: 8. The CDR3 sequence is 11 residues long. The CDR3 here is CASTLGGGKFF. The CDR3 DNA reads TGTGCCAGCACTTTAGGCGGGGGAAAGTTCTTC.

The rearrangement uses TRBV29-1 and TRBJ1-4; possible D gene TRBD1, 5 bases. Between the trimmed V and J ends, which lost 4 bases and 2 bases, there was a span of 5 bases. The germline gives CDR1 SQVTM, CDR2 ANQGSEA. The CDR3 has 12 residues. The CDR3 is CSVGGTNEKLFF. The CDR3 DNA reads as TGCAGCGTTGGGGGGACTAATGAAAAACTGTTTTTT.

The chain recombines TRBV5-4 with TRBJ2-3; TRBD2 matches 9 bases. This CDR3 has 15 amino acids. Germline CDR1 reads SGHNT; CDR2 reads YYREEE (reference sequence). With V trimmed by 1 base and J by 3 bases, 3 bases remained unmatched. The CDR3 DNA reads as TGTGCCAGCAGCTTGACTAGCGGGTTGACAGATACGCAGTATTTT. Encoded protein: CASSLTSGLTDTQYF.

The rearrangement links TRBV9 to TRBJ1-3, with unresolved D. Germline CDR1 reads SGDLS; CDR2 reads YYNGEE. The CDR3 has 15 residues. Trimming took off 3 bases at V and 1 base at J, with 11 bases between the two ends. The CDR3 loop reads CASSGVGVSGNTIYF. The CDR3 nucleotides are TGTGCCAGCAGCGGCGTAGGAGTTTCTGGAAACACCATATATTTT. Full variable domain (outside the CDR3, taken from reference TRBV9 and TRBJ1-3): DSGVTQTPKHLITATGQRVTLRCSPRSGDLSVYWYQQSLDQGLQFLIQYYNGEERAKGNILERFSAQQFPDLHSELNLSSLELGDSALYFCASSGVGVSGNTIYFGEGSWLTVV.

This chain uses TRBV5-4 with TRBJ1-1; no clear D gene. V was trimmed by 10 bases and J by 8 bases, leaving 9 bases between them. Germline loops: CDR1 SGHNT, CDR2 YYREEE (reference sequence). The CDR3 consists of 9 residues. CDR3 loop: CAGSPEAFF. The CDR3 nucleotides are TGTGCCGGAAGCCCAGAAGCTTTCTTT.

This chain uses TRBV5-8 with TRBJ2-1; 11 positions match TRBD1. With 4 bases clipped from V and 8 bases from J, the junction kept 5 bases outside the gene matches. Germline values: CDR1 SGHTS, CDR2 YDEGEE. The length of the CDR3 is 14 residues. The CDR3 DNA reads TGTGCCAGCAGCGGGGACAGGGGGTTCTATGAGCAGTTCTTC. This gives the protein CASSGDRGFYEQFF. The variable domain in full, with the rest retrieved from reference TRBV5-8 and TRBJ2-1, is EAGVTQSPTHLIKTRGQQATLRCSPISGHTSVYWYQQALGLGLQFLLWYDEGEERNRGNFPPRFSGRQFPNYSSELNVNALELEDSALYLCASSGDRGFYEQFFGPGTRLTVL.

This chain uses TRBV19 with TRBJ2-7; TRBD2 aligns across 7 bases. The V gene end was trimmed by 3 bases and the J gene end by 3 bases; junction bases not matched to a gene: 5. CDR1 and CDR2 (germline): LNHDA, SQIVND (reference sequence). The CDR3 extends over 14 amino acids. Written as DNA, the CDR3 is TGTGCCAGTAGTATTACTAGCGAGAACTACGAGCAGTACTTC. It is translated as CASSITSENYEQYF.